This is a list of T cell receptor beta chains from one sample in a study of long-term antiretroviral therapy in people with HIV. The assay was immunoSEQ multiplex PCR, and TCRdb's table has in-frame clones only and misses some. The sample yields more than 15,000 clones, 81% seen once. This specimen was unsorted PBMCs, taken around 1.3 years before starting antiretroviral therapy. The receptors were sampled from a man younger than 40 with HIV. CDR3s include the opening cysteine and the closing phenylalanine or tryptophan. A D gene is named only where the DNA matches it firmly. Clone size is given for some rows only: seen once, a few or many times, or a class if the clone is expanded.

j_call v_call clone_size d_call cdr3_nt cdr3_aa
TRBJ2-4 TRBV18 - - TGTGCCAGCTCACCAGCTGACGGGAACATTCAGTACTTC CASSPADGNIQYF
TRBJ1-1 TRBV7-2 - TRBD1 TGTGCCAGCAGCTTACAGGGGGGCACTGAAGCTTTCTTT CASSLQGGTEAFF
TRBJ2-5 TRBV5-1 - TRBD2 TGCGCCAGCAGCTTGGGTAGCGGGGCAGAGACCCAGTACTTC CASSLGSGAETQYF
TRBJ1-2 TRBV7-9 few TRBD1 TGTGCCAGCAGCCGACAGGGCGGCTATGGCTACACCTTC CASSRQGGYGYTF
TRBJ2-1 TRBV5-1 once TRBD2 TGCGCCAGCAGTAGTGGGACTAGCGGCAATGAGCAGTTCTTC CASSSGTSGNEQFF
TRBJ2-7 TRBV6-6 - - TGTGCCAGCAGTTACTCGGTTGGCCTCTACGAGCAGTACTTC CASSYSVGLYEQYF
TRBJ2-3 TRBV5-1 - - TGCGCCAGCAGCACGGACAGCCGGGGGGATACGCAGTATTTT CASSTDSRGDTQYF
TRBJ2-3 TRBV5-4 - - TGTGCCAGCAGCTTGGGCCAGACCTCCACAGATACGCAGTATTTT CASSLGQTSTDTQYF
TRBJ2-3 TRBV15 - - TGTGCCACCAGCAGAGGGCAGTCGGACACAGATACGCAGTATTTT CATSRGQSDTDTQYF
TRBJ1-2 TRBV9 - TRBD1 TGTGCCAGCAGCGCAACCGGGACAGGGGCCTATGGCTACACCTTC CASSATGTGAYGYTF
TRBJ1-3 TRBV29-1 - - TGCAGCGTTGAAACAGCGGACGCACCATCTGGAAACACCATATATTTT CSVETADAPSGNTIYF
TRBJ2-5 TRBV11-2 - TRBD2 TGTGCCAGCAGCTTTCCCACCGGGGGGGGAACCCAGTACTTC CASSFPTGGGTQYF
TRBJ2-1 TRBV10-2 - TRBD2 TGCGCCAGCGTAGCGGGAGGGCCATACAATGAGCAGTTCTTC CASVAGGPYNEQFF
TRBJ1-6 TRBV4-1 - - TGCGCCAGCAGCCAAGAGGCAGGGTATTCACCCCTCCACTTT CASSQEAGYSPLHF
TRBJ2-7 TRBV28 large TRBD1 TGTGCCAGCAGTACCTTAACAGGGGCCGAGCAGTACTTC CASSTLTGAEQYF
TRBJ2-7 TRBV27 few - TGTGCCAGCAGAGACGGGTTCTACGAGCAGTACTTC CASRDGFYEQYF
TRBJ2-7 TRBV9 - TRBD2 TGTGCCAGCAGCGGAAAAAGTAGCGGGAGTAAAGAGCAGTACTTC CASSGKSSGSKEQYF
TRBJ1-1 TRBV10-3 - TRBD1 TGTGCCATCAGTGATGAGGGCAGGGGGTACACTGAAGCTTTCTTT CAISDEGRGYTEAFF
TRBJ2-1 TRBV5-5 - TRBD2 TGTGCCAGCAGCTCAAGAGGACTAGCGATGCGAGGTATGAAGTACAATGAGCAGTTCTTC CASSSRGLAMRGMKYNEQFF
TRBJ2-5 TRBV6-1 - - TGTGCCAGCAGGGGTGCGAGCGGGGACATTTTGGGCCAGTACTTC CASRGASGDILGQYF
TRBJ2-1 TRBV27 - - TGTGCCAGCAGTTTATCCACGACTAGCAATGAGCAGTTCTTC CASSLSTTSNEQFF
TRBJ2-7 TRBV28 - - TGTGCCAGCAGTTCCCTATCTAGCGTCTCCTACGAGCAGTACTTC CASSSLSSVSYEQYF
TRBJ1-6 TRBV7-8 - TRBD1 TGTGCCAGCAGCTTAGTGGCAGGGGGAGTTAATTCACCCCTCCACTTT CASSLVAGGVNSPLHF
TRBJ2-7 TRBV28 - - TGTGCCAGCGGCTACGAGCAGTACTTC CASGYEQYF
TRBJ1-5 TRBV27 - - TGTGCCAGCAGTTTGGGCGGTCAGAGGCAGCCCCAGCATTTT CASSLGGQRQPQHF
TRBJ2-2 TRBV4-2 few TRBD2 TGTGCCAGCAGCCAAGCGGGAGGGAACACCGGGGAGCTGTTTTTT CASSQAGGNTGELFF
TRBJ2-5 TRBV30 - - TGTGCCTGGGGCGGCTATGGGGGCGAGACCCAGTACTTC CAWGGYGGETQYF
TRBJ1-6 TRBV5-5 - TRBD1 TGTGCCAGCAGACCCCCGGGACAGGGCCACTCACCCCTCCACTTT CASRPPGQGHSPLHF
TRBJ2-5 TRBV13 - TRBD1 TGTGCCAGCAGCTTAGACCCCAGGGGGCAAGAGACCCAGTACTTC CASSLDPRGQETQYF
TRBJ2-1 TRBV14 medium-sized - TGTGCCAGCAGCCACCCAGGGGGGCCCGCAGGGAATGAGCAGTTCTTC CASSHPGGPAGNEQFF
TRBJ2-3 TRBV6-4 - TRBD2 TGTGCCAGCAGTGGGGGACTAGCGGGAGATACGCAGTATTTT CASSGGLAGDTQYF
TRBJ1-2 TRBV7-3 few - TGTGCCACCTCCGGGGATTTCTATGGCTACACCTTC CATSGDFYGYTF
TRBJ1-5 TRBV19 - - TGTGCCAGTAGTAAGAGTCGCGAGCAGCCCCAGCATTTT CASSKSREQPQHF
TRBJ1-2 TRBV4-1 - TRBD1 TGCGCCAGCAGCCAAGATAGGGCGCCAGGGGGCCCGAACTATGGCTACACCTTC CASSQDRAPGGPNYGYTF
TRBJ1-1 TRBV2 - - TGTGCCAGCATTTGGTCGTATGAGGGACACCCGAACACTGAAGCTTTCTTT CASIWSYEGHPNTEAFF